This T cell receptor (beta chain) was identified during a study of T cell changes during pregnancy in multiple sclerosis (dated by TCRdb to between 2018 and 2021). About the study as a whole: Changes in the T cell repertoire over the course of pregnancy were examined in this study in women with multiple sclerosis.

Comment on this clone: There is no known antigen for this receptor. No base qualities exist here, and no much larger clone lies one base off it.

Relative to germline, V is 4 bases shorter and J is 10 bases shorter, with 17 bases between their ends. The germline V gene (reference sequence) specifies GTSNPN as CDR1 and SVGIG as CDR2. Reading from cysteine to phenylalanine, the CDR3 counts 13 amino acids. The retained sequence is limited to the CDR3, 39 bases, with the frame set at the first base. Libraries were prepared through the immunoSEQ multiplex PCR assay. Imported from immuneACCESS, the table was reduced by TCRdb to in-frame sequences with V and J called. These copies leave out some clones; in studies compared against another copy, an unresolved V gene accounts for under half, and the cause of the remainder is not known. Recorded for this sample are approximately 20,000 clones; around 90% of them occurred a single time. The ten largest clones add up to around 5% of the sample.

The TCR sequence derives from a female donor in good health, enrolled as a control in a pregnancy study. The source material was CD8+ T cells from peripheral blood mononuclear cells, sampled in the second trimester of pregnancy. This receptor chain uses TRBV30 and TRBJ2-1; the D gene is possibly TRBD2, with 6 bases matching. The CDR3 is CAWTLGRSREQFF. In nucleotides, the sequence is TGTGCCTGGACTCTGGGGAGGTCTCGGGAGCAGTTCTTC.